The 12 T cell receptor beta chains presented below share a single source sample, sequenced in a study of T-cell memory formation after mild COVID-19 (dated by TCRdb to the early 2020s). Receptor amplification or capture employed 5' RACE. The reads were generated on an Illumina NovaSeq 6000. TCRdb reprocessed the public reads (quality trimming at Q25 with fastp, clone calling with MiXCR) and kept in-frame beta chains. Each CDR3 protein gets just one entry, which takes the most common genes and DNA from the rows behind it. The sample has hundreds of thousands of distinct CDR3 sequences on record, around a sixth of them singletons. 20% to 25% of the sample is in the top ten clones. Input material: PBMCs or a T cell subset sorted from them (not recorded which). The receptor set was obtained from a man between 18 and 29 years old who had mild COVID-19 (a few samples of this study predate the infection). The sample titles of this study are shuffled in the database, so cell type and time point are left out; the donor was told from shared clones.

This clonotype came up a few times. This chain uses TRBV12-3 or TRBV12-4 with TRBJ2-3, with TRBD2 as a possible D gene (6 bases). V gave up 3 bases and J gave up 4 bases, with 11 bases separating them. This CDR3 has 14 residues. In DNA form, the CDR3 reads TGTGCCAGCAGTTTTACGGGGGTAGCAGATACGCAGTATTTT. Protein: CASSFTGVADTQYF.

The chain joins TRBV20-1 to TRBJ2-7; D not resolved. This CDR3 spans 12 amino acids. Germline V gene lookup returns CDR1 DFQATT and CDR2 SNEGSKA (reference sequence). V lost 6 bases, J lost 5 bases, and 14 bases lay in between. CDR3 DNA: TGCAGTGCGTTCCTCAGGTTGAACGAGCAGTACTTC. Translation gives CSAFLRLNEQYF.

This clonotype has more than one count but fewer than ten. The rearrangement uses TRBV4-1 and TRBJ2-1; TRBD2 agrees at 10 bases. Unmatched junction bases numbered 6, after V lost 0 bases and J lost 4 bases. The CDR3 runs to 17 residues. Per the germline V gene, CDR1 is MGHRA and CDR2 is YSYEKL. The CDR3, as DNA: TGCGCCAGCAGCCAAGATCCAGCGGGGGGGAGATACAATGAGCAGTTCTTC. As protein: CASSQDPAGGRYNEQFF.

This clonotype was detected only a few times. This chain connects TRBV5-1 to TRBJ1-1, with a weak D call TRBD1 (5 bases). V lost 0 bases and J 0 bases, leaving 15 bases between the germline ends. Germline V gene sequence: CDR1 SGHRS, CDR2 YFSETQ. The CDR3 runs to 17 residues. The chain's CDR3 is CASSLARQSSMNTEAFF. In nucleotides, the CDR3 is TGCGCCAGCAGCTTGGCGAGACAGTCCTCCATGAACACTGAAGCTTTCTTT.

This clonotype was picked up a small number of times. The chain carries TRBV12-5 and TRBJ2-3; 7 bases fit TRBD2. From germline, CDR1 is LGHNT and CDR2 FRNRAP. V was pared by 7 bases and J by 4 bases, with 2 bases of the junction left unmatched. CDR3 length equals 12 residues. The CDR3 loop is CASARGADTQYF. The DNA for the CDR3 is TGTGCTAGTGCTCGGGGGGCAGATACGCAGTATTTT. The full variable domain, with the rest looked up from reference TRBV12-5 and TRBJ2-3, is DARVTQTPRHKVTEMGQEVTMRCQPILGHNTVFWYRQTMMQGLELLAYFRNRAPLDDSGMPKDRFSAEMPDATLATLKIQPSEPRDSAVYFCASARGADTQYFGPGTRLTVL.

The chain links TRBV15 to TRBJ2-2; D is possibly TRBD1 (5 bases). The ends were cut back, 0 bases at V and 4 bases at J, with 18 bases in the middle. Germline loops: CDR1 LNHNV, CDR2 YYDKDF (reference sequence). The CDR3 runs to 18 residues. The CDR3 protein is CATSRDESRRVGTGELFF. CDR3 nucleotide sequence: TGTGCCACCAGCAGAGATGAAAGCCGCAGGGTGGGCACCGGGGAGCTGTTTTTT.

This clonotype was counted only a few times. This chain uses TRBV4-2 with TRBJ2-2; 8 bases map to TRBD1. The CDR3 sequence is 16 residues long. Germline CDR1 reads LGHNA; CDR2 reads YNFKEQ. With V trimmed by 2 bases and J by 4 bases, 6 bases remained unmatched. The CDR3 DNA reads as TGTGCCAGCAGCCAAAAGGGACAGGTGATCACCGGGGAGCTGTTTTTT. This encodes CASSQKGQVITGELFF.

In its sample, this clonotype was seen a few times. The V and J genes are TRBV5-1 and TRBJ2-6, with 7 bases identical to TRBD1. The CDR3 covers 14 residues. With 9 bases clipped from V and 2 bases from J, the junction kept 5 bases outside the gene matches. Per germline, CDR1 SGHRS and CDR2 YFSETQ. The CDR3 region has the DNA TGCGCCACCGCCCAGGGGGCTGGGGCCAACGTCCTGACTTTC. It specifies CATAQGAGANVLTF.

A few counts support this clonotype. DNA for the CDR3: TGTGCCAGCAGCCTTCCGCGGACTCACTGGGAAAAACTGTTTTTT. It codes for CASSLPRTHWEKLFF. The V and J genes are TRBV5-5 and TRBJ1-4, with D hard to call. This CDR3 region has 15 residues. The V end lost 4 bases, the J end lost 8 bases, and 18 bases lay between the germline ends. Germline lookup yields CDR1 SGHKS and CDR2 YYEKEE (reference sequence).

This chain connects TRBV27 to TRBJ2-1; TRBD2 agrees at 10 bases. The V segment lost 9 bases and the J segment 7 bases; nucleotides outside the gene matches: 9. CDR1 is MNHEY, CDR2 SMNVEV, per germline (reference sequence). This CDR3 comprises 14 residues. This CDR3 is CASAQLAGWNEQFF. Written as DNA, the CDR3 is TGTGCCAGTGCCCAACTAGCGGGGTGGAATGAGCAGTTCTTC.

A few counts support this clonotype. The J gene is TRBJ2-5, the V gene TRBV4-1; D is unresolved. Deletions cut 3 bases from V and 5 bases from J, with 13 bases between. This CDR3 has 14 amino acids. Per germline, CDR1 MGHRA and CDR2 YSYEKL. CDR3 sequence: CASSHAVGVETQYF. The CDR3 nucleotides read TGCGCCAGCAGCCATGCTGTAGGTGTGGAGACCCAGTACTTC.

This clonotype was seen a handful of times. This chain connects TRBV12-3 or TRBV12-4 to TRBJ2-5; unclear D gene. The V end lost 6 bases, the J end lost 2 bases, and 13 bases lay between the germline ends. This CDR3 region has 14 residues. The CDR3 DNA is TGTGCCAGCAGGAGGTGGTCTGCTCAAGAGACCCAGTACTTC. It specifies CASRRWSAQETQYF.